Listed here are 14 T cell receptor beta chains from one sample, sequenced in a study of PD-L1 blockade in urothelial cancer. Sequenced by immunoSEQ multiplex PCR; TCRdb stores in-frame clones only, minus some. The data contain tens of thousands of clones, under 85% of them singletons. The time point denotes: peripheral blood 6 weeks after treatment start. Sequences were derived from PBMCs, sampled around atezolizumab (anti-PD-L1) treatment. The receptors were gathered from a man in his fifties or sixties with urothelial cancer.

The chain has TRBV18 and TRBJ2-7; D gene ambiguous. The CDR3 is 13 amino acids. Trimming stripped 3 bases from V and 5 bases from J, with 11 bases between. Germline V gene sequence: CDR1 KGHSH, CDR2 LQKENI. As DNA, the CDR3 is TGTGCCAGCTCACCTACGGGTCCCAACGAGCAGTACTTC. Its translation is CASSPTGPNEQYF. The full variable domain, rest sourced from reference TRBV18 and TRBJ2-7, is NAGVMQNPRHLVRRRGQEARLRCSPMKGHSHVYWYRQLPEEGLKFMVYLQKENIIDESGMPKERFSAEFPKEGPSILRIQQVVRGDSAAYFCASSPTGPNEQYFGPGTRLTVT.

The rearrangement joins TRBV19 to TRBJ1-6; weak D call: TRBD1 (6 bases). V was pared by 2 bases and J by 7 bases, with 15 bases between. The germline CDR1 and CDR2 sequences are LNHDA and SQIVND (reference sequence). This CDR3 comprises 16 residues. The CDR3 is CASSITDRPVNSPLHF. The CDR3 nucleotides are TGTGCCAGTAGTATAACGGACAGACCAGTAAATTCACCCCTCCACTTT.

The V gene is TRBV6-5, the J gene TRBJ1-2; TRBD1 aligns across 7 bases. The germline V gene encodes CDR1 MNHEY and CDR2 SVGAGI. The CDR3 runs to 16 residues. The V and J ends lost 2 bases and 5 bases, in that order; junction bases with no gene match: 11. CDR3 in amino acids: CASSYLLQGIRYGYTF. The CDR3 coding sequence is TGTGCCAGCAGTTACCTATTACAGGGGATTAGATATGGCTACACCTTC.

The V and J genes are TRBV30 and TRBJ1-1; D perhaps matches TRBD1 (5 bases). The germline V gene encodes CDR1 GTSNPN and CDR2 SVGIG (reference sequence). V lost 2 bases and J 1 base, leaving 23 bases between the germline ends. There are 18 residues in the CDR3. The DNA of the CDR3 is TGTGCCTGGAGTAGGTTGGGGCCGGCCCGACTCGGGAACACTGAAGCTTTCTTT. Translating it yields CAWSRLGPARLGNTEAFF.

The DNA of the CDR3 is TGTGCCAGCAGAGAACCCGACCTAAGGGACTTCAGCTCCTACAATGAGCAGTTCTTC. This encodes CASREPDLRDFSSYNEQFF. The J gene is TRBJ2-1, the V gene TRBV28, with D perhaps matching TRBD2 (6 bases). The CDR3 consists of 19 residues. Between the trimmed V and J ends, which lost 6 bases and 0 bases, there was a span of 24 bases. From germline, CDR1 is MDHEN and CDR2 SYDVKM.

The chain combines TRBV5-4 with TRBJ1-2; TRBD1 agrees at 8 bases. J gave up 4 bases and V 0 bases, and 2 bases lay outside the gene matches. The CDR3 covers 14 residues. The germline CDR1 and CDR2 sequences are SGHNT and YYREEE (reference sequence). The CDR3 region has the DNA TGTGCCAGCAGCTTGGCGGGACAGGTCTATGGCTACACCTTC. It specifies CASSLAGQVYGYTF.

The chain links TRBV4-2 to TRBJ2-5; the match to TRBD2 covers 7 bases. The CDR3 consists of 16 residues. The V segment lost 0 bases and the J segment 2 bases; nucleotides outside the gene matches: 6. The germline CDR1 and CDR2 sequences are LGHNA and YNFKEQ. The DNA for the CDR3 is TGTGCCAGCAGCCAAGAAAAGCGGGGCCTTCAAGAGACCCAGTACTTC. Protein product: CASSQEKRGLQETQYF.

V gene TRBV10-1 combines with J gene TRBJ2-7, with D tentatively TRBD2 (5 bases). The germline V and J ends were trimmed by 0 bases and 3 bases, with 6 bases remaining between them. CDR3 size: 13 residues. CDR1 is WNHNN and CDR2 is SYGVQD in the germline V gene (reference sequence). The CDR3 region is CASSESGVYEQYF. The CDR3 DNA reads TGCGCCAGCAGTGAGTCGGGAGTCTACGAGCAGTACTTC.

The chain carries TRBV28 and TRBJ2-3; 8 bases are a match to TRBD2. Losses at the gene ends were 5 bases for V and 0 bases for J; bases not matched to a gene: 4. Germline lookup yields CDR1 MDHEN and CDR2 SYDVKM. CDR3 length equals 15 residues. Written as DNA, the CDR3 is TGTGCCAGCAGTGGTCCGGGGGGGAGCACAGATACGCAGTATTTT. Translated: CASSGPGGSTDTQYF.

The rearrangement links TRBV25-1 to TRBJ2-3; 8 bases fit TRBD2. Germline V lookup: CDR1 MGHDK, CDR2 SYGVNS. This CDR3 has 15 residues. Losses at the gene ends were 6 bases for V and 3 bases for J; bases not matched to a gene: 8. The CDR3 DNA reads as TGTGCCAGCAGGGGGAGCGGGGGCACAACAGATACGCAGTATTTT. This encodes CASRGSGGTTDTQYF.

This clone was seen just once. The CDR3 is CASSRRELLTDTQYF. The CDR3 DNA follows: TGTGCCAGTAGTCGGCGGGAACTACTCACAGATACGCAGTATTTT. The rearrangement joins TRBV19 to TRBJ2-3, with D perhaps TRBD2 (6 bases). Between the trimmed V and J ends, which lost 5 bases and 2 bases, there was a span of 14 bases. The CDR3 covers 15 residues. Looked up from germline, CDR1 is LNHDA and CDR2 is SQIVND (reference sequence).

This chain links TRBV7-9 with TRBJ1-5, with 10 bases lining up with TRBD1. CDR1 and CDR2 (germline): SEHNR, FQNEAQ (reference sequence). Trimming cost V 5 bases and J 7 bases; bases outside gene matches: 2. The CDR3 runs to 13 residues. The CDR3 is CASSRTGGQPQHF. CDR3 nucleotide sequence: TGTGCCAGCAGCCGGACAGGGGGACAGCCCCAGCATTTT.

J is TRBJ1-4 and V is TRBV7-2; 7 bases are a match to TRBD1. Trimming at V came to 2 bases and at J to 7 bases, leaving 4 bases not matched to a gene. The CDR3 spans 14 residues. Germline CDR1 and CDR2: SGHTA and FQGNSA. The CDR3: CASSLNPGGEKLFF. In nucleotides, the CDR3 is TGTGCCAGCAGCTTAAACCCAGGGGGTGAAAAACTGTTTTTT.

The chain employs TRBV27 and TRBJ2-2; 7 bases fit TRBD2. This CDR3 comprises 16 residues. The V gene end was trimmed by 3 bases and the J gene end by 0 bases; junction bases not matched to a gene: 4. CDR1 and CDR2 from the germline V gene are MNHEY and SMNVEV (reference sequence). The CDR3 region is CASSLAAGPNTGELFF. The CDR3 bases are TGTGCCAGCAGTTTGGCAGCGGGACCGAACACCGGGGAGCTGTTTTTT.